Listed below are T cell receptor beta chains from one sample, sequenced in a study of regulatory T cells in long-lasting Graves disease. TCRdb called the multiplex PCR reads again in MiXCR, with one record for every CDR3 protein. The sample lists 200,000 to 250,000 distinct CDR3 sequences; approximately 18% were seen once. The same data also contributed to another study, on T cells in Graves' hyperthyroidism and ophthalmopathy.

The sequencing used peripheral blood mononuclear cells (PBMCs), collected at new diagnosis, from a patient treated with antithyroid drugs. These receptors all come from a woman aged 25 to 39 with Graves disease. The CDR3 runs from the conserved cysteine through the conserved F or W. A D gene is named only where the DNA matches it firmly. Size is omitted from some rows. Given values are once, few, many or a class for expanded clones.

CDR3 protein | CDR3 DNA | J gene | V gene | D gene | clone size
CASSPTGTEAFF | TGTGCCAGCAGCCCAACGGGGACTGAAGCTTTCTTT | TRBJ1-1 | TRBV7-9 | NA | many
CASSPPGGARGQPQHF | TGTGCCAGCAGTCCCCCCGGGGGGGCGCGGGGCCAGCCCCAGCATTTT | TRBJ1-5 | TRBV6-1 | NA | many
CASGDRFNGYTF | TGTGCCAGCGGGGACAGGTTTAATGGCTACACCTTC | TRBJ1-2 | TRBV27 | TRBD1 | many
CASSLTGLGELFF | TGTGCCAGCAGCTTAACTGGACTCGGGGAGCTGTTTTTT | TRBJ2-2 | TRBV7-9 | NA | few
CASSLTGGEETQYF | TGTGCCAGCAGCTTAACCGGGGGGGAAGAGACCCAGTACTTC | TRBJ2-5 | TRBV7-9 | TRBD2 | many
CASSIVGGNTEAFF | TGTGCCAGTAGTATAGTGGGAGGAAACACTGAAGCTTTCTTT | TRBJ1-1 | TRBV19 | NA | many
CASSYVRGLRNQPQHF | TGTGCCAGCAGTTACGTCCGGGGACTGCGCAATCAGCCCCAGCATTTT | TRBJ1-5 | TRBV28 | NA | NA
CASSPQPQLPGEKLFF | TGTGCCAGCTCACCCCAACCTCAGCTTCCTGGGGAAAAACTGTTTTTT | TRBJ1-4 | TRBV18 | NA | NA
CASSLPNSGTEAFF | TGTGCCAGCAGCTTGCCGAACTCAGGGACTGAAGCTTTCTTT | TRBJ1-1 | TRBV7-2 | NA | many
CASRGSLAGVAQFF | TGTGCCAGCAGGGGATCACTAGCGGGTGTGGCGCAGTTCTTC | TRBJ2-1 | TRBV2 | TRBD2 | many
CASRHRLVFGNQPQHF | TGTGCCAGCAGACACCGCCTTGTATTCGGCAATCAGCCCCAGCATTTT | TRBJ1-5 | TRBV2 | NA | many
CASSPDRGLASNEKLFF | TGTGCCAGCTCACCGGACAGGGGGCTGGCATCTAATGAAAAACTGTTTTTT | TRBJ1-4 | TRBV18 | TRBD1 | many
CASSPGLALYEQYF | TGTGCCAGCTCTCCGGGACTTGCCCTCTACGAGCAGTACTTC | TRBJ2-7 | TRBV27 | NA | NA
CASSLGLAGVKTGELFF | TGTGCCAGCAGCTTGGGTCTAGCGGGAGTGAAAACCGGGGAGCTGTTTTTT | TRBJ2-2 | TRBV5-5 | TRBD2 | many
CAWQDRWGDGYTF | TGTGCCTGGCAAGATAGGTGGGGGGACGGCTACACCTTC | TRBJ1-2 | TRBV30 | NA | many
CASSTGTGYGGYTF | TGTGCCAGTAGTACCGGGACAGGGTACGGTGGCTACACCTTC | TRBJ1-2 | TRBV19 | TRBD1 | NA
CASSLTTLAGGPFF | TGCGCCAGCAGCTTGACTACTCTAGCGGGGGGACCATTTTTC | TRBJ2-3 | TRBV5-1 | TRBD2 | many
CASSPGQGAANSPLHF | TGTGCCAGCAGTCCCGGACAGGGGGCCGCTAATTCACCCCTCCACTTT | TRBJ1-6 | TRBV28 | TRBD1 | NA
CASSVIWGTTASQFF | TGTGCCAGCAGTGTTATTTGGGGGACCACGGCATCGCAGTTCTTC | TRBJ2-1 | TRBV6-1 | NA | many
CASSSRVEQYF | TGTGCCAGCAGTTCCCGGGTCGAGCAGTACTTC | TRBJ2-7 | TRBV12-3/TRBV12-4 | NA | many
CASSSSGSTYNEQFF | TGTGCCAGCAGTTCCAGCGGGAGTACCTACAATGAGCAGTTCTTC | TRBJ2-1 | TRBV12-3/TRBV12-4 | TRBD2 | many
CASSLRKTGSVETQYF | TGTGCCAGCAGCTTAAGGAAGACAGGGAGTGTAGAGACCCAGTACTTC | TRBJ2-5 | TRBV11-3 | TRBD1 | many
CASSEPPRGSGSEYNEQFF | TGTGCCAGCAGTGAACCCCCGAGGGGTAGCGGGAGCGAGTACAATGAGCAGTTCTTC | TRBJ2-1 | TRBV25-1 | TRBD2 | few
CASSFSLDTQYF | TGTGCCAGCAGCTTTTCCCTAGATACGCAGTATTTT | TRBJ2-3 | TRBV5-6 | NA | many
CASSRGTVHMNTEAFF | TGTGCCAGCAGCCGAGGGACGGTTCATATGAACACTGAAGCTTTCTTT | TRBJ1-1 | TRBV7-9 | NA | many
CASSPRQGPDTEAFF | TGTGCCAGCAGTCCCCGGCAGGGGCCGGATACTGAAGCTTTCTTT | TRBJ1-1 | TRBV27 | NA | NA
CASSQDPGGYTGELFF | TGCGCCAGCAGCCAAGATCCAGGGGGATACACCGGGGAGCTGTTTTTT | TRBJ2-2 | TRBV4-1 | TRBD1 | NA
CASSAGGDPRMGSPLHF | TGTGCCAGCAGCGCCGGTGGAGACCCGCGTATGGGTTCACCCCTCCACTTT | TRBJ1-6 | TRBV11-2 | NA | NA
CASSYRARFLDGF | TGTGCCAGCAGTTACCGCGCGCGTTTCCTAGACGGTTTT | TRBJ1-1 | TRBV28 | NA | many
CASSYGGVGEQYF | TGCGCCAGCAGCTACGGCGGAGTAGGAGAGCAGTACTTC | TRBJ2-7 | TRBV5-1 | NA | many
CASGMGAASTGTQYF | TGTGCCAGCGGGATGGGGGCAGCTAGCACAGGTACGCAGTATTTT | TRBJ2-3 | TRBV3-1 | NA | few
CSVASFSPQETQYF | TGCAGTGTAGCTAGCTTCTCCCCACAAGAGACCCAGTACTTC | TRBJ2-5 | TRBV20-1 | NA | many
CASSFDSPYEQYF | TGTGCCAGCAGTTTCGACAGTCCCTACGAGCAGTACTTC | TRBJ2-7 | TRBV7-8 | NA | many
CASDDLSGLNLTF | TGTGCCAGCGACGACTTATCGGGGCTAAACCTCACCTTC | TRBJ1-2 | TRBV7-3 | NA | NA
CASTLETAGSQETQYF | TGTGCCAGCACCTTAGAGACGGCGGGATCACAAGAGACCCAGTACTTC | TRBJ2-5 | TRBV11-2 | NA | NA
CASNYRGNEQFF | TGTGCCAGCAATTATAGGGGCAATGAGCAGTTCTTC | TRBJ2-1 | TRBV2 | NA | many
CASSPPTGPQETQYF | TGTGCCAGCAGCCCACCAACAGGGCCTCAAGAGACCCAGTACTTC | TRBJ2-5 | TRBV9 | NA | NA
CASSSPRLEGGNTIYF | TGTGCCAGCAGTTCCCCCCGCCTGGAGGGTGGAAACACCATATATTTT | TRBJ1-3 | TRBV28 | NA | many
CASSQDGATGELFF | TGTGCCAGCAGCCAAGATGGGGCCACCGGGGAGCTGTTTTTT | TRBJ2-2 | TRBV3-1 | NA | many
CASSLARGPQETQYF | TGTGCCAGCAGCTTAGCTAGGGGCCCTCAAGAGACCCAGTACTTC | TRBJ2-5 | TRBV11-2 | NA | few